This entry lists 22 T cell receptor beta chains sequenced from one sample in a study of early T cells in non-severe SARS-CoV-2 infection. TCRdb re-called the 5' RACE reads with MiXCR, one entry per CDR3 protein. The sample contains 80,000 to 100,000 distinct CDR3 sequences, around 15% of which appear only once. What was sequenced was whole blood. All receptors come from an adult who was a healthcare worker with PCR-confirmed SARS-CoV-2 infection or an uninfected control (not recorded which).

A word on this clonotype: The junction and the germline gene differ at one end; a read error may be behind it. This chain uses TRBV9 with TRBJ2-7; no firm D call. Germline loops: CDR1 SGDLS, CDR2 YYNGEE. The CDR3 consists of 13 residues. For the CDR3, the DNA is TGTGGCAGCAGTCCCGCGCCTAGCTACGAGCAGTACTTC. The encoded protein is CGSSPAPSYEQYF. Using reference TRBV9 and TRBJ2-7 for the parts outside the CDR3, the full variable domain is DSGVTQTPKHLITATGQRVTLRCSPRSGDLSVYWYQQSLDQGLQFLIQYYNGEERAKGNILERFSAQQFPDLHSELNLSSLELGDSALYFCGSSPAPSYEQYFGPGTRLTVT.

The chain carries TRBV6-2 or TRBV6-3 and TRBJ2-7, with 9 nucleotides matching TRBD1. There are 15 residues in the CDR3. The V gene end was trimmed by 5 bases and the J gene end by 3 bases; junction bases not matched to a gene: 8. Germline V lookup: CDR1 MNHEY, CDR2 SVGEGT. The CDR3 coding sequence is TGTGCCAGCAGTACCCGGACAGGGGCTCTCTACGAGCAGTACTTC. It translates to CASSTRTGALYEQYF.

This clonotype was picked up a small number of times. The chain uses TRBV7-2 and TRBJ1-5; 9 nucleotides match TRBD1. The ends lost 1 base at V and 6 bases at J; junction bases unmatched: 4. CDR3 length: 15 amino acids. Germline CDR1 SGHTA, CDR2 FQGNSA. The CDR3 here is CASSLDRGLGQPQHF. The CDR3 DNA reads as TGTGCCAGCAGCTTAGACAGGGGGCTTGGTCAGCCCCAGCATTTT.

This clonotype was recorded a few times. The chain recombines TRBV7-6 with TRBJ1-4, with no clear D. Trimming left V 1 base short and J 5 bases short, with 11 bases between. The CDR3 covers 15 residues. The germline CDR1 and CDR2 sequences are SGHVS and FNYEAQ. This CDR3 reads CASSLEGQLNEKLFF. The DNA of the CDR3 is TGTGCCAGCAGCTTAGAAGGCCAGTTGAATGAAAAACTGTTTTTT.

This clonotype turned up a few times. This sequence joins TRBV15 and TRBJ1-2, with D unresolved. Germline V CDR1 and CDR2: LNHNV, YYDKDF (reference sequence). The CDR3 consists of 13 residues. V was pared by 8 bases and J by 7 bases, with 17 bases between. The DNA of the CDR3 is TGTGCCACCCAGGACGGTGGCGTGGGTGGCTACACCTTC. Residues: CATQDGGVGGYTF.

The V gene is TRBV6-4, the J gene TRBJ1-1; maybe TRBD1 (5 bases). CDR1 is MRHNA and CDR2 is SNTAGT in the germline V gene. Trimming pared 3 bases from V and 0 bases from J, leaving 11 bases between. This CDR3 is built from 15 residues. The CDR3, as DNA: TGTGCCAGCAGTGAGTCAGGGCAGATGAACACTGAAGCTTTCTTT. Its protein is CASSESGQMNTEAFF.

The V call is TRBV30, the J call TRBJ1-5, with D possibly TRBD1 on 5 matching bases. V lost 2 bases, J lost 1 base, and 6 bases lay in between. Germline CDR1 reads GTSNPN; CDR2 reads SVGIG (reference sequence). This CDR3 contains 13 residues. The CDR3 DNA sequence: TGTGCCTGGAGTCGGGGGAGCAATCAGCCCCAGCATTTT. It yields the protein CAWSRGSNQPQHF.

This clonotype showed up many times. The genes are TRBV10-3 and TRBJ2-5; TRBD2 might be the D (5 bases). The CDR3 is 12 residues long. CDR1 is ENHRY and CDR2 is SYGVKD in the germline V gene. The germline V and J ends were trimmed by 2 bases and 5 bases, with 6 bases remaining between them. This CDR3 reads CAISEIAETQYF. For the CDR3, the DNA is TGTGCCATCAGTGAGATAGCGGAGACCCAGTACTTC.

In its sample, this clonotype was seen a few times. The chain combines TRBV18 with TRBJ1-2; 8 positions agree with TRBD1. CDR3 length: 15 amino acids. From germline, CDR1 is KGHSH and CDR2 LQKENI. V was clipped by 3 bases and J by 5 bases; unmatched bases: 8. CDR3 amino acids: CASSPPTGTGYGYTF. The CDR3 coding sequence is TGTGCCAGCTCACCTCCGACCGGGACAGGTTATGGCTACACCTTC. The complete variable domain, with remaining parts taken from reference TRBV18 and TRBJ1-2, reads NAGVMQNPRHLVRRRGQEARLRCSPMKGHSHVYWYRQLPEEGLKFMVYLQKENIIDESGMPKERFSAEFPKEGPSILRIQQVVRGDSAAYFCASSPPTGTGYGYTFGSGTRLTVV.

This clonotype was observed many times. The gene calls are TRBV20-1 and TRBJ2-7, with 7 nucleotides matching TRBD2. This CDR3 spans 14 amino acids. Germline assignment: CDR1 DFQATT and CDR2 SNEGSKA (reference sequence). J was trimmed by 0 bases and V by 3 bases; bases with no gene match: 5. CDR3 region: CSARRRGSSYEQYF. CDR3 bases: TGCAGTGCTAGGAGGCGGGGGAGCTCCTACGAGCAGTACTTC.

This clonotype was seen a handful of times. The V gene is TRBV6-2 or TRBV6-3, the J gene TRBJ2-1, with D perhaps TRBD2 (5 bases). CDR1 MNHEY and CDR2 SVGEGT come from the germline V gene. The germline V and J ends were trimmed by 5 bases and 9 bases, with 14 bases remaining between them. This CDR3 comprises 13 residues. CDR3 coding DNA: TGTGCCAGCAGTCGGATAGCACTAGTTGAGCAGTTCTTC. Translating gives CASSRIALVEQFF.

This clonotype was found a few times. The chain links TRBV28 to TRBJ2-6; D gene ambiguous. V lost 4 bases and J lost 2, with 9 bases in between. The CDR3 is 15 residues long. Germline values: CDR1 MDHEN, CDR2 SYDVKM. CDR3 sequence reads: CASSSQRAGANVLTF. The CDR3 bases are TGTGCCAGCAGTTCTCAACGGGCTGGGGCCAACGTCCTGACTTTC.

The rearrangement links TRBV6-5 to TRBJ1-2; TRBD1 might be the D (5 bases). Germline CDR1 is MNHEY and CDR2 is SVGAGI. The V and J ends lost 2 bases and 2 bases respectively, with 12 bases between them. The length of the CDR3 is 15 residues. CDR3 nucleotides: TGTGCCAGCAGTTACACTGGGACGGGGAACTATGGCTACACCTTC. It yields the protein CASSYTGTGNYGYTF.

This clonotype occurred a few times. The chain links TRBV3-1 to TRBJ2-7; either TRBD1 or TRBD2 may fit D (6 bases each). With 2 bases removed from V and 3 bases from J, the gap between germline ends came to 11 bases. The CDR3 spans 14 residues. Germline CDR1 and CDR2: LGHDT and YNNKEL (reference sequence). CDR3 DNA sequence: TGTGCCAGCAGCCAAAACGGGGGCGGCTACGAGCAGTACTTC. It encodes CASSQNGGGYEQYF.

This clonotype has a count of ten or more. The gene calls are TRBV7-9 and TRBJ1-2, with unresolved D. The V gene's germline CDR1 is SEHNR and CDR2 FQNEAQ (reference sequence). The CDR3 spans 15 residues. V was cut by 5 bases and J by 2 bases, with 15 bases left in between. CDR3: CASSASTMRNYGYTF. CDR3 in DNA: TGTGCCAGCAGCGCTAGTACTATGAGGAACTATGGCTACACCTTC.

This clonotype was observed a handful of times. The chain uses TRBV9 and TRBJ2-3; possibly TRBD1 for D (6 bases). The germline V and J ends were trimmed by 0 bases and 1 base, with 12 bases remaining between them. This CDR3 is built from 16 residues. Germline CDR1 is SGDLS and CDR2 is YYNGEE. The CDR3, as DNA: TGTGCCAGCAGCGTAGCTGCACAGGGCGGCACAGATACGCAGTATTTT. This gives the protein CASSVAAQGGTDTQYF.

This chain uses TRBV9 with TRBJ1-2; possibly TRBD1 for D (6 bases). Trimming left V 4 bases short and J 8 bases short, with 18 bases between. Per the germline V gene, CDR1 is SGDLS and CDR2 is YYNGEE. The CDR3 totals 14 residues. CDR3 loop: CASSPTGGGDGYTF. In DNA form, the CDR3 reads TGTGCCAGCAGCCCAACCGGAGGGGGGGACGGCTACACCTTC. The full variable domain, rest sourced from reference TRBV9 and TRBJ1-2, is DSGVTQTPKHLITATGQRVTLRCSPRSGDLSVYWYQQSLDQGLQFLIQYYNGEERAKGNILERFSAQQFPDLHSELNLSSLELGDSALYFCASSPTGGGDGYTFGSGTRLTVV.

This clonotype was detected only a few times. This chain uses TRBV5-1 with TRBJ2-1; TRBD1 matches 8 bases. Trimming took 0 bases from V and 8 from J; bases not matched to a gene: 7. In germline, CDR1 is SGHRS, CDR2 YFSETQ. The CDR3 is made up of 15 amino acids. The CDR3 sequence is CASSLGDDRGHEQFF. CDR3 DNA: TGCGCCAGCAGCTTGGGAGATGACAGGGGCCATGAGCAGTTCTTC. Using reference TRBV5-1 and TRBJ2-1 for the parts outside the CDR3, the full variable domain is KAGVTQTPRYLIKTRGQQVTLSCSPISGHRSVSWYQQTPGQGLQFLFEYFSETQRNKGNFPGRFSGRQFSNSRSEMNVSTLELGDSALYLCASSLGDDRGHEQFFGPGTRLTVL.

The chain combines TRBV6-5 with TRBJ1-2; 8 bases fit TRBD1. There are 15 residues in the CDR3. The junction had 8 bases not matched to a gene; V was cut back by 6 bases and J by 2 bases. Germline lookup yields CDR1 MNHEY and CDR2 SVGAGI. The CDR3 region has the DNA TGTGCCAGCAGGACAGGGGCAGAGGGGAACTATGGCTACACCTTC. Amino acid sequence: CASRTGAEGNYGYTF.

The chain recombines TRBV28 with TRBJ2-3; 16 nucleotides match TRBD2. Germline values: CDR1 MDHEN, CDR2 SYDVKM. Unmatched junction bases numbered 5, after V lost 11 bases and J lost 6 bases. CDR3 length: 14 residues. CDR3 in DNA: TGTGCCGGGACTAGCGGGGGGGCCGGGGATACGCAGTATTTT. Residues: CAGTSGGAGDTQYF.

The table lists this clonotype with a few counts. The chain has TRBV4-1 and TRBJ1-2, with a weak D call TRBD1 (6 bases). Trimming pared 0 bases from V and 3 bases from J, leaving 11 bases between. The germline V gene has CDR1 MGHRA and CDR2 YSYEKL. The CDR3 spans 15 residues. CDR3 DNA sequence: TGCGCCAGCAGCCAAGAGGACAGTTCGGACTATGGCTACACCTTC. Its protein is CASSQEDSSDYGYTF.

The rearrangement links TRBV6-2 or TRBV6-3 to TRBJ2-7, with 7 bases matching TRBD1. V shed 7 bases and J 3 bases; nucleotides not matched to a gene: 6. Germline CDR1 and CDR2: MNHEY and SVGEGT. There are 13 residues in the CDR3. CDR3 bases: TGTGCCAGCAAAGAGCAGGGGGACTACGAGCAGTACTTC. Translation: CASKEQGDYEQYF.